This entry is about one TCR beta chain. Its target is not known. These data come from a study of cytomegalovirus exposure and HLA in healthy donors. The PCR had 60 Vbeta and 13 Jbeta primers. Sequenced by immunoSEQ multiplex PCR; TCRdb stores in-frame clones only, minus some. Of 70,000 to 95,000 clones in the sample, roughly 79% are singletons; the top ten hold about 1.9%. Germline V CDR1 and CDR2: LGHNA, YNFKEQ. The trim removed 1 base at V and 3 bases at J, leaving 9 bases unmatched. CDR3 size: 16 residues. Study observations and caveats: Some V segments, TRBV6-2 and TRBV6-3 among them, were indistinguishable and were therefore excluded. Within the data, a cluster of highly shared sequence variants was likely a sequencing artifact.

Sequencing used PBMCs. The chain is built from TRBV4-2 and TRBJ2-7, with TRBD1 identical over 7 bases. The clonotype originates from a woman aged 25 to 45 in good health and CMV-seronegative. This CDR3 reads CASSQATGTADYEQYF. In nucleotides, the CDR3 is TGTGCCAGCAGCCAAGCAACCGGGACAGCGGACTACGAGCAGTACTTC.